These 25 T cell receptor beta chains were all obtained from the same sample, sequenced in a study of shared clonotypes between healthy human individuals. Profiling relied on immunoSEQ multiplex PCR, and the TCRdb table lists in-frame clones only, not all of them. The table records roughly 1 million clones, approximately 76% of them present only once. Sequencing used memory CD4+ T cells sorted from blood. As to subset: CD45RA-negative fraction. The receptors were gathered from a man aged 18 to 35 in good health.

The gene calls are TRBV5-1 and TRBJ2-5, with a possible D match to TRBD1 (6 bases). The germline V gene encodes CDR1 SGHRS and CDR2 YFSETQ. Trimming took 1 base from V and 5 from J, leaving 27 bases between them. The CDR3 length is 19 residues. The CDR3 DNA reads TGCGCCAGCAGCTTGCTCGGTTTATCGAGCACAGGGATTAAGGAGACCCAGTACTTC. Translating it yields CASSLLGLSSTGIKETQYF.

The CDR3 here is CASSTGQGVQETQYF. The CDR3, as DNA: TGTGCCAGCAGCACGGGACAGGGAGTCCAAGAGACCCAGTACTTC. The chain uses TRBV5-4 and TRBJ2-5, with 9 positions matching TRBD1. The CDR3 spans 15 residues. Germline assignment: CDR1 SGHNT and CDR2 YYREEE (reference sequence). The V gene end was trimmed by 4 bases and the J gene end by 1 base; junction bases not matched to a gene: 5.

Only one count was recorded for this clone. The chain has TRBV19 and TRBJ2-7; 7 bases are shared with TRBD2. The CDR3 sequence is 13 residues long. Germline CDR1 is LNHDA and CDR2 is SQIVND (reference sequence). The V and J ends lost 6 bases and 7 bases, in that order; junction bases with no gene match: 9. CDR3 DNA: TGTGCCAGTAGCGGGGGGAGCCTTTGGGAGCAGTACTTC. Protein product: CASSGGSLWEQYF.

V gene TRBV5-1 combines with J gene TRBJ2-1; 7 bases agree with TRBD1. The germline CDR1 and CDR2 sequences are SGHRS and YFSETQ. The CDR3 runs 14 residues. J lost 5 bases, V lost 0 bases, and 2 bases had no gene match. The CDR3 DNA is TGCGCCAGCAGCTTGGACAGGGGAGACAATGAGCAGTTCTTC. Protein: CASSLDRGDNEQFF.

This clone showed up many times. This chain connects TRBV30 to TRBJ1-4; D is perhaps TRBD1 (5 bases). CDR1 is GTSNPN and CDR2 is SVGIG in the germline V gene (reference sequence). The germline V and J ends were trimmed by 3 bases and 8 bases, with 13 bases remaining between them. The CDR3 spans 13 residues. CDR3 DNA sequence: TGTGCCTGGAGGGCACGCTGGGGGGAAAAACTGTTTTTT. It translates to CAWRARWGEKLFF.

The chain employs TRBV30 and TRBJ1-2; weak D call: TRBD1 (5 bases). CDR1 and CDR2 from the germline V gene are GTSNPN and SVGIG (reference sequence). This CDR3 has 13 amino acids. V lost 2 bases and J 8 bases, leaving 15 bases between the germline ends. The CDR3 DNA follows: TGTGCCTGGAGTCCGGGGCCGACTGGAGGCTACACCTTC. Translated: CAWSPGPTGGYTF. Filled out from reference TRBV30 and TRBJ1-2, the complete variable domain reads SQTIHQWPATLVQPVGSPLSLECTVEGTSNPNLYWYRQAAGRGLQLLFYSVGIGQISSEVPQNLSASRPQDRQFILSSKKLLLSDSGFYLCAWSPGPTGGYTFGSGTRLTVV.

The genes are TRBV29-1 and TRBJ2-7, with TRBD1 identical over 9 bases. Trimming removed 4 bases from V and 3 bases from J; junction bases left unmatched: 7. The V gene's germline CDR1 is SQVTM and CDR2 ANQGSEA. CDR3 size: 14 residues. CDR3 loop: CSVVVGQGSYEQYF. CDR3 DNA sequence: TGCAGCGTTGTAGTGGGACAGGGTAGCTACGAGCAGTACTTC.

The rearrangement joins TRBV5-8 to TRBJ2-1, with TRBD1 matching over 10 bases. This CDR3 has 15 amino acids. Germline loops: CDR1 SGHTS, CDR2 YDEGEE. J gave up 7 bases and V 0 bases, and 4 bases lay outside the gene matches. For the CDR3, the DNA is TGTGCCAGCAGCTTGGGGGACAGGGGTAGTAATGAGCAGTTCTTC. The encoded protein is CASSLGDRGSNEQFF.

The CDR3 sequence is CASSLQGAGASYEQYF. The DNA of the CDR3 is TGTGCCAGCAGTTTACAGGGCGCGGGGGCCTCCTACGAGCAGTACTTC. This rearrangement joins TRBV28 to TRBJ2-7, with TRBD2 as a possible D gene (7 bases). V dropped 2 bases and J dropped 0 bases, with 14 bases sitting between them. The CDR3 loop spans 16 amino acids. CDR1 is MDHEN, CDR2 SYDVKM, per germline.

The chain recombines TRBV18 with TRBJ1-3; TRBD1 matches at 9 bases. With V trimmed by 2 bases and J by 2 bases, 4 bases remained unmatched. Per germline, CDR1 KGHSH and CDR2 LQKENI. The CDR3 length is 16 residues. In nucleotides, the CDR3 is TGTGCCAGCTCACCAACCGGGACAGGGACTGGAAACACCATATATTTT. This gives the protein CASSPTGTGTGNTIYF.

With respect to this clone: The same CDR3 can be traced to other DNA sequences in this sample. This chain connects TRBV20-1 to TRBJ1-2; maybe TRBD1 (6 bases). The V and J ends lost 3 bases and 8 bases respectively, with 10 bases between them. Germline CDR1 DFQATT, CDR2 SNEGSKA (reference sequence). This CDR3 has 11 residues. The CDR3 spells CSASPGVGYTF. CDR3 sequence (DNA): TGCAGTGCTAGCCCAGGGGTAGGCTACACCTTC.

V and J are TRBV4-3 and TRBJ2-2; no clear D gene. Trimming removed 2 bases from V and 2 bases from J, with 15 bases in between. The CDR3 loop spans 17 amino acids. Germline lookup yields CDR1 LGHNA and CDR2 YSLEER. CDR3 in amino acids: CASSQRRQSINTGELFF. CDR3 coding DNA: TGCGCCAGCAGCCAAAGGAGACAATCAATTAACACCGGGGAGCTGTTTTTT.

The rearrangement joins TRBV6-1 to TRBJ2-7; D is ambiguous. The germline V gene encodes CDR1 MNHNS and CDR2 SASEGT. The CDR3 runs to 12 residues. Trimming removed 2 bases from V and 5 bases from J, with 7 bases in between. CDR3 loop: CASSERLDEQYF. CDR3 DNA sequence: TGTGCCAGCAGTGAAAGGTTGGACGAGCAGTACTTC.

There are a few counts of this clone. The CDR3 spells CASSPVGGRANVLTF. In DNA form, the CDR3 reads TGTGCCAGCAGCCCCGTGGGGGGTAGGGCCAACGTCCTGACTTTC. This chain joins TRBV7-2 and TRBJ2-6, with D maybe TRBD2 (6 bases). Trimming cost V 5 bases and J 5 bases, with 13 bases left between them. CDR1 is SGHTA and CDR2 is FQGNSA in the germline V gene. CDR3 length: 15 residues.

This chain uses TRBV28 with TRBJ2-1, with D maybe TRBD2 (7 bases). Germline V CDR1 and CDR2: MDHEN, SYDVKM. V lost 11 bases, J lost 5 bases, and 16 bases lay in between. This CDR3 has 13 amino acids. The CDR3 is CALGGGVNNEQFF. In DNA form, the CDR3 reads TGTGCCTTGGGAGGGGGGGTTAACAATGAGCAGTTCTTC.

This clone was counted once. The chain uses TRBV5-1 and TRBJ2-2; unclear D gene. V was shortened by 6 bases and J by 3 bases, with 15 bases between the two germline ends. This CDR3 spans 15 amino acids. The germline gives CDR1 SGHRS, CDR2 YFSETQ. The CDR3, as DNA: TGCGCCAGCACCAGTTCCACCCCGGACACCGGGGAGCTGTTTTTT. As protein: CASTSSTPDTGELFF.

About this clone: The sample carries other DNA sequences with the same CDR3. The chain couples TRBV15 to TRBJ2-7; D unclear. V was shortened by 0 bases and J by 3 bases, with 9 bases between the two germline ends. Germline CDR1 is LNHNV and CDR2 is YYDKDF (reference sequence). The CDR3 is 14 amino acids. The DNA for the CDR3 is TGTGCCACCAGCAGAGATCTGGGTATCTACGAGCAGTACTTC. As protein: CATSRDLGIYEQYF.

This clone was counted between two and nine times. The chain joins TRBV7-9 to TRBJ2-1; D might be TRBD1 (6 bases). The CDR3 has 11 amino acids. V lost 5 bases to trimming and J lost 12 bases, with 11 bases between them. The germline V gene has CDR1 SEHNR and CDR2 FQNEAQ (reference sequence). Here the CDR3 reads CASSRLGAQFF. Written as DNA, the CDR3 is TGTGCCAGCAGCCGACTGGGGGCGCAGTTCTTC.

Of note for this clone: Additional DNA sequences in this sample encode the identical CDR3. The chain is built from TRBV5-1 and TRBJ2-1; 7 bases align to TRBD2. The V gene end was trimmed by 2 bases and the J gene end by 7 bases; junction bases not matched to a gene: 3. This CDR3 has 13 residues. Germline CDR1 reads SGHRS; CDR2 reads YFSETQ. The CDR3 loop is CASSLGLVNEQFF. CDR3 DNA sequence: TGCGCCAGCAGCTTAGGACTAGTGAATGAGCAGTTCTTC. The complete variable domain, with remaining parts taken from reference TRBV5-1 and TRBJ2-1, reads KAGVTQTPRYLIKTRGQQVTLSCSPISGHRSVSWYQQTPGQGLQFLFEYFSETQRNKGNFPGRFSGRQFSNSRSEMNVSTLELGDSALYLCASSLGLVNEQFFGPGTRLTVL.

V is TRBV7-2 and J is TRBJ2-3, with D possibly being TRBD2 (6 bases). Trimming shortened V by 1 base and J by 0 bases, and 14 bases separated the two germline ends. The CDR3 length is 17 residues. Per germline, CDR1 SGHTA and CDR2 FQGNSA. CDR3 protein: CASSLVLGTPSTDTQYF. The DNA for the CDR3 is TGTGCCAGCAGCTTAGTGTTGGGGACTCCTAGCACAGATACGCAGTATTTT.

Here the CDR3 DNA reads TGTGCCAGCAGCTTATCTGGGCAAAACTATGGCTACACCTTC. Its protein is CASSLSGQNYGYTF. This chain joins TRBV13 and TRBJ1-2; the D is unclear. Looked up from germline, CDR1 is PRHDT and CDR2 is FYEKMQ (reference sequence). V lost 2 bases and J lost 2, with 9 bases in between. This CDR3 comprises 14 residues.

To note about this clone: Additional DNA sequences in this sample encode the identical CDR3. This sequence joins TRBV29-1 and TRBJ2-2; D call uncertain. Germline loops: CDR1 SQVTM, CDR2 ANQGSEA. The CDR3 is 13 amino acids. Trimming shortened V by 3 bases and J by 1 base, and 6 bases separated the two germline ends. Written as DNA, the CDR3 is TGCAGCGTTGATGTGGGGAACACCGGGGAGCTGTTTTTT. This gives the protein CSVDVGNTGELFF.

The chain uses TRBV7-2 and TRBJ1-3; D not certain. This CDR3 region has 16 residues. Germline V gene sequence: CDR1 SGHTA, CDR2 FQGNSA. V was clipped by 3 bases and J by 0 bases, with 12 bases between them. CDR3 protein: CASSLDLLFSGNTIYF. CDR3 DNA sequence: TGTGCCAGCAGCTTGGACCTCCTATTCTCTGGAAACACCATATATTTT.

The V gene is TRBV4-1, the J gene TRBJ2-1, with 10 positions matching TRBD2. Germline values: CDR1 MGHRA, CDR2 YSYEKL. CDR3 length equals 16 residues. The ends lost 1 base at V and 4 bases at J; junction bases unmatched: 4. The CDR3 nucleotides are TGCGCCAGCAGCCAAGTAGGGACTAGCGATTACAATGAGCAGTTCTTC. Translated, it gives CASSQVGTSDYNEQFF.

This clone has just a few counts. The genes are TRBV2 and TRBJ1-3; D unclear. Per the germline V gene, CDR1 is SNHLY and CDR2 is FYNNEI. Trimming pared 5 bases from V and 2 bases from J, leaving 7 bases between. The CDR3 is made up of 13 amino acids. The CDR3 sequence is CASSREAGNTIYF. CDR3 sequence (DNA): TGTGCCAGCAGTAGGGAGGCTGGAAACACCATATATTTT.